One sample yielded the 31 T cell receptor beta chains listed below, sequenced in a study of CD8 T cells in Susac syndrome. Random hexamers were used to reverse transcribe the RNA input (about 0.5 to 1 ug). TCRdb re-analysed the immunoSEQ multiplex PCR reads in MiXCR, keeping a single row per CDR3 protein. This sample carries 95,000 or so distinct CDR3 sequences, over 80% of them seen once, and the ten largest clones take around 0.3%. Sequenced: CD8+ T cells from PBMCs. Receptors were obtained from a human donor in good health.

V gene TRBV2 combines with J gene TRBJ2-1; D is perhaps TRBD1 (6 bases). V was clipped by 7 bases and J by 8 bases, with 18 bases between them. This CDR3 comprises 14 residues. The germline V gene has CDR1 SNHLY and CDR2 FYNNEI. CDR3 DNA sequence: TGTGCCAGCAACTCCCTCGACAGGTGGGATGAGCAGTTCTTC. Translation gives CASNSLDRWDEQFF. The variable domain in full, with the rest retrieved from reference TRBV2 and TRBJ2-1, is EPEVTQTPSHQVTQMGQEVILRCVPISNHLYFYWYRQILGQKVEFLVSFYNNEISEKSEIFDDQFSVERPDGSNFTLKIRSTKLEDSAMYFCASNSLDRWDEQFFGPGTRLTVL.

The chain recombines TRBV4-1 with TRBJ1-1, with D unclear. The CDR3 is 12 amino acids. Deletions cut 6 bases from V and 5 bases from J, with 10 bases between. Germline lookup yields CDR1 MGHRA and CDR2 YSYEKL. CDR3 DNA sequence: TGCGCCAGCAGTCGAGGAAGTACTGAAGCTTTCTTT. It is translated as CASSRGSTEAFF.

This chain connects TRBV27 to TRBJ1-4, with 10 bases identical to TRBD1. Trimming took 0 bases from V and 10 from J; bases not matched to a gene: 8. This CDR3 comprises 16 residues. CDR1 MNHEY and CDR2 SMNVEV come from the germline V gene (reference sequence). Here the CDR3 DNA reads TGTGCCAGCAGTTTATCTTCCGGGACAGGGGACGGAAAACTGTTTTTT. This sequence encodes CASSLSSGTGDGKLFF.

CDR3 region: CASTMGLAGDGETQYF. Written as DNA, the CDR3 is TGTGCCAGCACCATGGGACTAGCGGGGGACGGGGAGACCCAGTACTTC. J is TRBJ2-5 and V is TRBV13, with TRBD2 identical over 14 bases. The junction had 9 bases not matched to a gene; V was cut back by 7 bases and J by 5 bases. Germline CDR1 is PRHDT and CDR2 is FYEKMQ (reference sequence). This CDR3 comprises 16 residues.

CDR3 residues: CASSLGDRVKGYEQYF. The CDR3 nucleotides read TGTGCCAGCAGCTTAGGGGACAGGGTAAAAGGTTACGAGCAGTACTTC. The chain has TRBV7-9 and TRBJ2-7; 9 nucleotides align to TRBD1. This CDR3 is 16 amino acids long. The germline CDR1 and CDR2 sequences are SEHNR and FQNEAQ (reference sequence). V was pared by 1 base and J by 4 bases, with 8 bases of the junction left unmatched. The variable domain in full, completed from reference TRBV7-9 and TRBJ2-7, reads DTGVSQNPRHKITKRGQNVTFRCDPISEHNRLYWYRQTLGQGPEFLTYFQNEAQLEKSRLLSDRFSAERPKGSFSTLEIQRTEQGDSAMYLCASSLGDRVKGYEQYFGPGTRLTVT.

This sequence joins TRBV9 and TRBJ1-5, with TRBD1 identical over 7 bases. Germline V gene data show CDR1 as SGDLS and CDR2 as YYNGEE. The trim removed 4 bases at V and 6 bases at J, leaving 7 bases unmatched. CDR3 length: 14 amino acids. The CDR3 protein is CASSPTGVAQPQHF. CDR3 nucleotide sequence: TGTGCCAGCAGCCCAACAGGGGTAGCTCAGCCCCAGCATTTT. Supplemented by reference TRBV9 and TRBJ1-5, the full variable domain reads DSGVTQTPKHLITATGQRVTLRCSPRSGDLSVYWYQQSLDQGLQFLIQYYNGEERAKGNILERFSAQQFPDLHSELNLSSLELGDSALYFCASSPTGVAQPQHFGDGTRLSIL.

The DNA for the CDR3 is TGTGCCAGCAGCGTAGCTTCCGGGGTCGATACGCAGTATTTT. This gives the protein CASSVASGVDTQYF. The genes are TRBV9 and TRBJ2-3; D may be TRBD2 (5 bases). This CDR3 spans 14 amino acids. V was trimmed by 0 bases and J by 6 bases, leaving 11 bases between them. Germline loops: CDR1 SGDLS, CDR2 YYNGEE.

The rearrangement uses TRBV12-3 or TRBV12-4 and TRBJ2-7, with 10 bases aligning to TRBD1. The CDR3 consists of 14 residues. Trimming took 6 bases from V and 9 from J; bases not matched to a gene: 11. CDR3: CASRSHGTGEGQYF. Here the CDR3 DNA reads TGTGCCAGCAGGAGTCATGGGACAGGGGAAGGGCAGTACTTC.

The chain recombines TRBV29-1 with TRBJ2-7; D possibly corresponds to TRBD1 (5 bases). CDR1 is SQVTM and CDR2 is ANQGSEA in the germline V gene. The CDR3 contains 14 residues. Deletions cut 2 bases from V and 0 bases from J, with 11 bases between. The CDR3 loop is CSVEFPGFSYEQYF. The CDR3 DNA sequence: TGCAGCGTTGAATTTCCAGGGTTCTCCTACGAGCAGTACTTC.

The J gene is TRBJ1-2, the V gene TRBV7-9; unclear D gene. The CDR3 covers 13 residues. Germline CDR1 is SEHNR and CDR2 is FQNEAQ (reference sequence). V lost 4 bases and J 4 bases, leaving 10 bases between the germline ends. The CDR3 region is CASSSDSSYGYTF. In nucleotides, the CDR3 is TGTGCCAGCAGCTCTGATAGTTCCTATGGCTACACCTTC.

The chain links TRBV6-6 to TRBJ2-1, with 10 bases aligning to TRBD1. The CDR3 has 15 residues. The germline V gene has CDR1 MNHNY and CDR2 SVGAGI (reference sequence). V lost 1 base, J lost 3 bases, and 0 bases stayed unmatched. The CDR3 here is CASSYWTGGYNEQFF. CDR3 in DNA: TGTGCCAGCAGTTACTGGACAGGGGGCTACAATGAGCAGTTCTTC.

The V call is TRBV13, the J call TRBJ2-3; D remains ambiguous. The CDR3 contains 13 residues. Germline V gene sequence: CDR1 PRHDT, CDR2 FYEKMQ (reference sequence). With 2 bases removed from V and 3 bases from J, the gap between germline ends came to 6 bases. Written as DNA, the CDR3 is TGTGCCAGCAGCTTATATGGGACAGATACGCAGTATTTT. As protein: CASSLYGTDTQYF.

The DNA for the CDR3 is TGTGCCAGCAGCTTTCGGGCTGAAGCTTTCTTT. The encoded protein is CASSFRAEAFF. The chain is built from TRBV7-9 and TRBJ1-1, with D unclear. The germline gives CDR1 SEHNR, CDR2 FQNEAQ (reference sequence). The V and J ends lost 3 bases and 6 bases respectively, with 5 bases between them. The CDR3 extends over 11 amino acids.

The V gene is TRBV20-1, the J gene TRBJ2-7; 7 bases match TRBD2. The CDR3 totals 14 residues. In germline, CDR1 is DFQATT, CDR2 SNEGSKA (reference sequence). The J segment lost 3 bases and the V segment lost 2 bases, leaving 7 bases of the junction unmatched. DNA for the CDR3: TGCAGTGCTAGACCGATTAGCGGGCGCTACGAGCAGTACTTC. It yields the protein CSARPISGRYEQYF.

The chain is built from TRBV30 and TRBJ1-1; D call uncertain. V was trimmed by 5 bases and J by 4 bases, leaving 8 bases between them. CDR3 size: 11 residues. CDR1 and CDR2 (germline): GTSNPN, SVGIG (reference sequence). In DNA form, the CDR3 reads TGTGCCTGGGGTATTGCCACTGAAGCTTTCTTT. It is translated as CAWGIATEAFF. Full variable domain (remainder filled in from reference TRBV30 and TRBJ1-1): SQTIHQWPATLVQPVGSPLSLECTVEGTSNPNLYWYRQAAGRGLQLLFYSVGIGQISSEVPQNLSASRPQDRQFILSSKKLLLSDSGFYLCAWGIATEAFFGQGTRLTVV.

This clonotype was picked up one time. The chain links TRBV15 to TRBJ2-5; D perhaps matches TRBD2 (5 bases). The V gene's germline CDR1 is LNHNV and CDR2 YYDKDF (reference sequence). The CDR3 sequence is 15 residues long. Trimming removed 2 bases at V and 2 bases at J, with 12 bases between. The CDR3 DNA sequence: TGTGCCACCAGCAGAACTAGGACGCCTCAAGAGACCCAGTACTTC. Translated: CATSRTRTPQETQYF. The complete variable domain, with remaining parts taken from reference TRBV15 and TRBJ2-5, reads DAMVIQNPRYQVTQFGKPVTLSCSQTLNHNVMYWYQQKSSQAPKLLFHYYDKDFNNEADTPDNFQSRRPNTSFCFLDIRSPGLGDTAMYLCATSRTRTPQETQYFGPGTRLLVL.

The genes are TRBV23-1 and TRBJ1-1; 7 nucleotides agree with TRBD1. TRBV23-1 is an open reading frame whose function is uncertain. CDR3 length: 14 amino acids. Losses at the gene ends were 3 bases for V and 10 bases for J; bases not matched to a gene: 11. The chain's CDR3 is CASSQEQGSLAAFF. In DNA form, the CDR3 reads TGCGCCAGCAGTCAGGAACAGGGGTCTCTTGCAGCTTTCTTT.

V usage is TRBV19 and J usage is TRBJ2-3; D is ambiguous. The V gene lost 0 bases and the J gene lost 6 bases, with 16 bases spanning the gap. CDR1 is LNHDA, CDR2 SQIVND, per germline (reference sequence). This CDR3 contains 16 residues. The CDR3, as DNA: TGTGCCAGTAGTATAGATGGGTCCCCACCGGAGGATACGCAGTATTTT. It translates to CASSIDGSPPEDTQYF.

CDR3 DNA sequence: TGTGCCAGCAGCTTAGAGCGAAACACTGAAGCTTTCTTT. Its translation is CASSLERNTEAFF. This chain connects TRBV7-6 to TRBJ1-1; D not resolved. The V end was cut by 1 base, the J end by 2 bases, with 5 bases between. CDR3 size: 13 residues. The germline gives CDR1 SGHVS, CDR2 FNYEAQ.

The rearrangement joins TRBV29-1 to TRBJ1-2, with 7 nucleotides matching TRBD1. CDR3 length equals 14 residues. Germline lookup yields CDR1 SQVTM and CDR2 ANQGSEA. J gave up 2 bases and V 1 base, and 4 bases lay outside the gene matches. The CDR3 coding sequence is TGCAGCGTTGAAGGACGGGACAGCAACTATGGCTACACCTTC. Translating it yields CSVEGRDSNYGYTF.

This chain connects TRBV7-8 to TRBJ2-7; D gene ambiguous. Deletions cut 3 bases from V and 4 bases from J, with 7 bases between. The CDR3 has 12 amino acids. Germline V gene lookup returns CDR1 SGHVS and CDR2 FQNEAQ. The DNA for the CDR3 is TGTGCCAGCAGCTTCACACTATACGAGCAGTACTTC. Translation: CASSFTLYEQYF.

The V call is TRBV13, the J call TRBJ2-1; no reliable D call. CDR3 length: 14 residues. The germline gives CDR1 PRHDT, CDR2 FYEKMQ (reference sequence). Trimming stripped 2 bases from V and 9 bases from J, with 14 bases between. CDR3 sequence (DNA): TGTGCCAGCAGCTTACAGGAATTATTACCTGAGCAGTTCTTC. Amino acid sequence: CASSLQELLPEQFF.

The chain joins TRBV6-6 to TRBJ2-2, with no clear D. Germline V lookup: CDR1 MNHNY, CDR2 SVGAGI (reference sequence). Trimming cost V 1 base and J 3 bases, with 3 bases left between them. The CDR3 spans 13 residues. This CDR3 is CASSYFYTGELFF. CDR3 coding DNA: TGTGCCAGCAGTTACTTTTACACCGGGGAGCTGTTTTTT.

This chain connects TRBV19 to TRBJ1-1, with no clear D. Germline V lookup: CDR1 LNHDA, CDR2 SQIVND (reference sequence). The CDR3 sequence is 13 residues long. V was trimmed by 4 bases and J by 1 base, leaving 7 bases between them. In DNA form, the CDR3 reads TGTGCCAGTAGTACCCGGGGGAACACTGAAGCTTTCTTT. Translated, it gives CASSTRGNTEAFF.

The J gene is TRBJ1-4, the V gene TRBV7-9; D not resolved. This CDR3 comprises 15 residues. CDR1 SEHNR and CDR2 FQNEAQ come from the germline V gene (reference sequence). Trimming removed 5 bases at V and 6 bases at J, with 16 bases between. CDR3 region: CASSPWTGSDEKLFF. The CDR3 coding sequence is TGTGCCAGCAGCCCGTGGACGGGTTCGGATGAAAAACTGTTTTTT.

The rearrangement joins TRBV4-1 to TRBJ2-7, with D possibly TRBD2 on 7 matching bases. V was clipped by 4 bases and J by 0 bases, with 16 bases between them. Germline V gene sequence: CDR1 MGHRA, CDR2 YSYEKL. The CDR3 contains 16 residues. Here the CDR3 DNA reads TGCGCCAGCAGCCCGAAAGGGGGGGTCTACTCCTACGAGCAGTACTTC. It yields the protein CASSPKGGVYSYEQYF.

The chain links TRBV27 to TRBJ1-2, with D possibly matching TRBD1 (5 bases). This CDR3 spans 13 amino acids. V lost 3 bases to trimming and J lost 10 bases, with 15 bases between them. The germline CDR1 and CDR2 sequences are MNHEY and SMNVEV (reference sequence). CDR3 coding DNA: TGTGCCAGCAGTTTTGGGGGATCGGATCCCTACACCTTC. It codes for CASSFGGSDPYTF.

The rearrangement links TRBV15 to TRBJ1-5, with D hard to call. V was clipped by 0 bases and J by 6 bases, with 6 bases between them. Germline V gives CDR1 LNHNV, CDR2 YYDKDF (reference sequence). This CDR3 is built from 13 residues. The CDR3 protein is CATSREIGQPQHF. The DNA of the CDR3 is TGTGCCACCAGCAGAGAAATAGGTCAGCCCCAGCATTTT.

The rearrangement links TRBV27 to TRBJ1-1, with TRBD1 matching over 7 bases. Germline-derived CDR1 and CDR2 are MNHEY and SMNVEV (reference sequence). The CDR3 is 14 residues long. V was pared by 3 bases and J by 5 bases, with 6 bases of the junction left unmatched. The CDR3 spells CASSFTGVGTEAFF. CDR3 sequence (DNA): TGTGCCAGCAGTTTTACAGGGGTAGGGACTGAAGCTTTCTTT.

The chain has TRBV11-2 and TRBJ2-7; D is uncertain. Germline V gives CDR1 SGHAT, CDR2 FQNNGV. Deletions cut 5 bases from V and 2 bases from J, with 10 bases between. This CDR3 region has 13 residues. The CDR3 DNA reads as TGTGCCAGCAGCCTTGGGGAAACCTACGAGCAGTACTTC. It encodes CASSLGETYEQYF.

The chain is built from TRBV12-3 or TRBV12-4 and TRBJ2-1; 10 nucleotides match TRBD1. The CDR3 loop spans 13 amino acids. V trimming: 5 bases; J trimming: 5 bases; junction bases outside the gene matches: 0. The CDR3 protein is CASSGTGDNEQFF. CDR3 nucleotide sequence: TGTGCCAGCAGTGGGACAGGGGACAATGAGCAGTTCTTC.